The clone carrying this T cell receptor (beta chain) is medium-sized (0.01 to 0.1%) within its sample. What it binds is unknown. The germline V gene encodes CDR1 SEHNR and CDR2 FQNEAQ (reference sequence). CDR3 length equals 18 residues. Germline trimming cut 1 base from V and 0 bases from J; bases unmatched to any gene: 8. This record belongs to a study of human T cells and chemical hapten exposure. Study-wide context: Patch testing placed 0.01% DPC on the upper back, with readings at 6 days.

Study-level findings and limits: Expanded TCR counts at PT1 were positively correlated with the patch test score.

Time point noted: pre-sensitization, week 0. Treatment of the sample: therapeutic diphenylcyclopropenone sensitization with weekly scalp DPC. The study extracted total RNA from unfractionated whole blood. Original processing methods: Sample-level TCR yields exhibited a median of approximately 96,000, with a range of about 20,000 to 700,000. Using its own MiXCR run on the RACE reads, TCRdb lists one record per CDR3 protein. The V and J calls, along with clone size, are taken from TCRdb and not from the paper's own processing. The sample gives around 95,000 distinct CDR3 sequences, 10% to 11% of which show up once; more than 2.5% is in the top ten.

The receptor was derived from an older woman with alopecia areata. Some clones in this sample may be carry-over from other donors' samples. The gene calls are TRBV7-9 and TRBJ2-3; the match to TRBD1 covers 9 bases. The sample in question was whole blood, obtained in connection with sensitization to the hapten diphenylcyclopropenone (DPC). In DNA, the CDR3 is TGTGCCAGCAGCTTAGAGTCCGGGACAGGGAGTAGCACAGATACGCAGTATTTT. Its protein product is CASSLESGTGSSTDTQYF. The complete variable domain, with remaining parts taken from reference TRBV7-9 and TRBJ2-3, reads DTGVSQNPRHKITKRGQNVTFRCDPISEHNRLYWYRQTLGQGPEFLTYFQNEAQLEKSRLLSDRFSAERPKGSFSTLEIQRTEQGDSAMYLCASSLESGTGSSTDTQYFGPGTRLTVL.